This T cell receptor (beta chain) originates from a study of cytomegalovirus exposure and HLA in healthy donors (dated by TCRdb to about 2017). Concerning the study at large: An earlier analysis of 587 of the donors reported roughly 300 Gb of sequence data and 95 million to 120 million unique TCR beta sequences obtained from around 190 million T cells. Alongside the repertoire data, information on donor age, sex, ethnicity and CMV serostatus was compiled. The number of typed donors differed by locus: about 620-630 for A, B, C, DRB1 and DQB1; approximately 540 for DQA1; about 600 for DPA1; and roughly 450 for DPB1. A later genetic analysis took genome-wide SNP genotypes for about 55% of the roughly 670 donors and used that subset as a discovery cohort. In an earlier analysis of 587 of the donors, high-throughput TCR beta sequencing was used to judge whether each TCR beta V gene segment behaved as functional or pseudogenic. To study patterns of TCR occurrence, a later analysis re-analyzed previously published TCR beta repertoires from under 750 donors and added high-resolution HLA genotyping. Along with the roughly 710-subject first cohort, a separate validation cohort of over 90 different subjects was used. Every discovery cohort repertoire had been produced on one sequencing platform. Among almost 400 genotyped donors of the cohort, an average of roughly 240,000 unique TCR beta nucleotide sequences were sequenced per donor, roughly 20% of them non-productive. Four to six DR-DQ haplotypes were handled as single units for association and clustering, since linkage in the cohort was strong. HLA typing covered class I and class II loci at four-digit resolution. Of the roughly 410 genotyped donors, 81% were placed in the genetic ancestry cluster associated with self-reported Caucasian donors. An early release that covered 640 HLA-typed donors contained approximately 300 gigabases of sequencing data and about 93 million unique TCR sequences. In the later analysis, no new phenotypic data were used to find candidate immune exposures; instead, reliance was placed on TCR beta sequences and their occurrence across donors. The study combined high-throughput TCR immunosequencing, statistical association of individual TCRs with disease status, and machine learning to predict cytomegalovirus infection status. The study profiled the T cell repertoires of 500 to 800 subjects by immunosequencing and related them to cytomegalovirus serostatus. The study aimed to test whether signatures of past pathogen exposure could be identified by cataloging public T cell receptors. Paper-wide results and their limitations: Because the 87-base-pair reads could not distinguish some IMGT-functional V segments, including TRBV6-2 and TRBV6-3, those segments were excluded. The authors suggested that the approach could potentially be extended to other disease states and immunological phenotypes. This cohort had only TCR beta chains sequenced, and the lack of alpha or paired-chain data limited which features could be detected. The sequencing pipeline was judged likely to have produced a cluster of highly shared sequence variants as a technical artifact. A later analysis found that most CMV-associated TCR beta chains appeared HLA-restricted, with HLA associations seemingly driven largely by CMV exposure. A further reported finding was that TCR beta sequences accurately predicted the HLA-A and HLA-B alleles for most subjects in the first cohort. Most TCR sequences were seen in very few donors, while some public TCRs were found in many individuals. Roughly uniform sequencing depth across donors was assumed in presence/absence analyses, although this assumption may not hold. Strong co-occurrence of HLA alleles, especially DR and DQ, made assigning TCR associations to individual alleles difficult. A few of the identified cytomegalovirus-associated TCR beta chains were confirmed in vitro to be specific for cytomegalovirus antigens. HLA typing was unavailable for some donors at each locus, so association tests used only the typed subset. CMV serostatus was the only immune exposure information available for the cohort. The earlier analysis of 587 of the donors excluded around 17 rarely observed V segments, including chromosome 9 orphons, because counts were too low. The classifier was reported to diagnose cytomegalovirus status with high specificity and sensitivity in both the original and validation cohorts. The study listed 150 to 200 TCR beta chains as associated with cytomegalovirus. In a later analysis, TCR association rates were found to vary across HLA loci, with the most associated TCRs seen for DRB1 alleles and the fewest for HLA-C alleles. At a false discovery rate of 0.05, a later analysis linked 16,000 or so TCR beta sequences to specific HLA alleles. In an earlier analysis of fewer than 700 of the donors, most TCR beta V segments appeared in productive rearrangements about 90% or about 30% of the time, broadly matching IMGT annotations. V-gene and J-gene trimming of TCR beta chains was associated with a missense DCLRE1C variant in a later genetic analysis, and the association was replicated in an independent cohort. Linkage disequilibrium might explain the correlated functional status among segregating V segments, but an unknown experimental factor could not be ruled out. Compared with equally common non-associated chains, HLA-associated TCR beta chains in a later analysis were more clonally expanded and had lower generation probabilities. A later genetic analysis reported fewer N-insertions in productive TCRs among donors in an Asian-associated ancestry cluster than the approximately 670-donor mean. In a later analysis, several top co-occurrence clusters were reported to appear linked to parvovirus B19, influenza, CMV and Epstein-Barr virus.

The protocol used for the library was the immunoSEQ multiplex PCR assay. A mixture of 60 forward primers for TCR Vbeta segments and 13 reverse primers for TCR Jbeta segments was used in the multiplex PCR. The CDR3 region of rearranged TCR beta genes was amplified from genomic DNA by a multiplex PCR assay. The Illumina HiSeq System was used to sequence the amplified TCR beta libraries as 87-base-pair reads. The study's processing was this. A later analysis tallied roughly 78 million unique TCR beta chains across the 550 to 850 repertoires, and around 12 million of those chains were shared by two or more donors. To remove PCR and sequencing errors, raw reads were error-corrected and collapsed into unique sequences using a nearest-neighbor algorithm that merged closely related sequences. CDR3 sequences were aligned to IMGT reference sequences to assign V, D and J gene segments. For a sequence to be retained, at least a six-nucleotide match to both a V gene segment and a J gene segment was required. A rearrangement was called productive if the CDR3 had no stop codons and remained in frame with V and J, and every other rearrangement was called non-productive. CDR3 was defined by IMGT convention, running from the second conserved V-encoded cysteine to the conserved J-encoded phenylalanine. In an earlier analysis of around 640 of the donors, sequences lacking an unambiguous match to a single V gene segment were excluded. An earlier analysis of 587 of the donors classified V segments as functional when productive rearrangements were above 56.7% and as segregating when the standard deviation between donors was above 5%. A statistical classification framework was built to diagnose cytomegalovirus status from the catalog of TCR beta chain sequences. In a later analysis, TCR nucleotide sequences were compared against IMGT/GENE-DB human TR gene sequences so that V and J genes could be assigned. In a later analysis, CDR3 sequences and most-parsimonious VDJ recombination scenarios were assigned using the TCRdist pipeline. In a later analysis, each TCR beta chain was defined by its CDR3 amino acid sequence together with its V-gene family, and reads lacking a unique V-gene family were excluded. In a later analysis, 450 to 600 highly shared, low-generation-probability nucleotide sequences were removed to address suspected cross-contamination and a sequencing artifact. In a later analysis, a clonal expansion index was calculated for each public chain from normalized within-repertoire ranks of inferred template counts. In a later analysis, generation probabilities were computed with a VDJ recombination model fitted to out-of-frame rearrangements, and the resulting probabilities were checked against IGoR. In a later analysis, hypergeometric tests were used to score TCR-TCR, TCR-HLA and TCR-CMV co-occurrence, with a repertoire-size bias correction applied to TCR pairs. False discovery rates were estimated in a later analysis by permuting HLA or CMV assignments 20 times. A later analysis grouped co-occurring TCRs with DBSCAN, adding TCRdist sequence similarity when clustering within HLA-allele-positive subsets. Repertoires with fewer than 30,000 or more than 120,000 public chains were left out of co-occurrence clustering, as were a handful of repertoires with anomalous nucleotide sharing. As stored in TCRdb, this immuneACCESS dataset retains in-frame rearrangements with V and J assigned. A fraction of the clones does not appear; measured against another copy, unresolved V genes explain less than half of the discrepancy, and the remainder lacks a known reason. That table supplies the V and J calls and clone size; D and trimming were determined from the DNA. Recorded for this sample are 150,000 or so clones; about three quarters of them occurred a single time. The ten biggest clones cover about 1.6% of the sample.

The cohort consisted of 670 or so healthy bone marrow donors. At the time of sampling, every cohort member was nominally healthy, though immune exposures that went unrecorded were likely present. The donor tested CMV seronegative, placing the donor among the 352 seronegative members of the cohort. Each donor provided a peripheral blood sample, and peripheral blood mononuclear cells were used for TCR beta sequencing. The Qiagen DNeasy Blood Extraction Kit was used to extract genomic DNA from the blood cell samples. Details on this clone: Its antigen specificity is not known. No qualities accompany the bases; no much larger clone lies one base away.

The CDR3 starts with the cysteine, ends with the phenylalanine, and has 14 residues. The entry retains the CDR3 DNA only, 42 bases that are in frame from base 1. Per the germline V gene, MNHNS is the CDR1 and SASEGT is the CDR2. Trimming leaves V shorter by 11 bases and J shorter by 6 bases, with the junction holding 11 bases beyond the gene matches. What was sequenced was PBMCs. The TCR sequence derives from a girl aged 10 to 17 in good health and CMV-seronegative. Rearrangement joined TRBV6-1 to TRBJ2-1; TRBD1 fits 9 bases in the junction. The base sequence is TGTGCCGGCGAGGTCGGACAGGGGACCAATGAGCAGTTCTTC. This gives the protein CAGEVGQGTNEQFF.